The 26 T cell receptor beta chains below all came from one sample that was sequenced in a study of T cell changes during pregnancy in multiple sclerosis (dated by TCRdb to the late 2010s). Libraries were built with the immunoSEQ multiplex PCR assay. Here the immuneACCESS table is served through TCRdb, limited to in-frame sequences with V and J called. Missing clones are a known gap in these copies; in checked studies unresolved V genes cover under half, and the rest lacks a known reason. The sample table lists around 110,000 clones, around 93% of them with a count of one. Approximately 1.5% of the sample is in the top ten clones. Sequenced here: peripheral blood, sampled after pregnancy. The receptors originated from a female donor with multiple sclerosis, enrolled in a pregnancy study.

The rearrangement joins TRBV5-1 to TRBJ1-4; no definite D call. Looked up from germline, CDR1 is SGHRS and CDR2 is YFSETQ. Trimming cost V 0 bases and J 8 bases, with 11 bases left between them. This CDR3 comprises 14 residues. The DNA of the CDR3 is TGCGCCAGCAGCTTGGGGTCACCCAGAGAAAAACTGTTTTTT. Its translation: CASSLGSPREKLFF.

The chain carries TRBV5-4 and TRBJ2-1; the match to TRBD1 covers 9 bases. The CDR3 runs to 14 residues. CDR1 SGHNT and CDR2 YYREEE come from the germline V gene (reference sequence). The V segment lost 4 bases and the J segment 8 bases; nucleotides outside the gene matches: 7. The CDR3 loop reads CASSRRDRDHEQFF. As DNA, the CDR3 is TGTGCCAGCAGCCGCCGGGACAGGGACCATGAGCAGTTCTTC. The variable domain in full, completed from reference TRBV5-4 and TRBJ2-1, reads ETGVTQSPTHLIKTRGQQVTLRCSSQSGHNTVSWYQQALGQGPQFIFQYYREEENGRGNFPPRFSGLQFPNYSSELNVNALELDDSALYLCASSRRDRDHEQFFGPGTRLTVL.

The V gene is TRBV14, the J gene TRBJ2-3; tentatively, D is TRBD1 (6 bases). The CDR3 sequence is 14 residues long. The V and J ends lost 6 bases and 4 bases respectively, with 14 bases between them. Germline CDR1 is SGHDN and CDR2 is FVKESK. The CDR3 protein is CASSRQVEADTQYF. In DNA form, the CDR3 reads TGTGCCAGCAGTCGACAGGTTGAGGCAGATACGCAGTATTTT. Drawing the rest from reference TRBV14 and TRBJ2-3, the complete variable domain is EAGVTQFPSHSVIEKGQTVTLRCDPISGHDNLYWYRRVMGKEIKFLLHFVKESKQDESGMPNNRFLAERTGGTYSTLKVQPAELEDSGVYFCASSRQVEADTQYFGPGTRLTVL.

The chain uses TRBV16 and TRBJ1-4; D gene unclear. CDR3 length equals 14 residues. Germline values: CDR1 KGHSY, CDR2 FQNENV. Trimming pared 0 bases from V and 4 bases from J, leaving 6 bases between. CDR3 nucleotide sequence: TGTGCCAGCAGCCAATCGAGGGTTAATGAAAAACTGTTTTTT. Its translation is CASSQSRVNEKLFF. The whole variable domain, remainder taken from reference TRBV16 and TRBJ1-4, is GEEVAQTPKHLVRGEGQKAKLYCAPIKGHSYVFWYQQVLKNEFKFLISFQNENVFDETGMPKERFSAKCLPNSPCSLEIQATKLEDSAVYFCASSQSRVNEKLFFGSGTQLSVL.

The CDR3: CASSPTDRGPTYEQYF. The CDR3, as DNA: TGCGCCAGCAGCCCCACGGACAGGGGGCCCACCTACGAGCAGTACTTC. The rearrangement joins TRBV5-1 to TRBJ2-7; 11 nucleotides agree with TRBD1. Germline trimming cut 4 bases from V and 2 bases from J; bases unmatched to any gene: 8. From germline, CDR1 is SGHRS and CDR2 YFSETQ. The CDR3 has 16 residues.

CDR3 bases: TGTGCCAGCAGCGCACTAGCGGGGGGGTACAATGAGCAGTTCTTC. Its translation is CASSALAGGYNEQFF. The rearrangement uses TRBV9 and TRBJ2-1; 13 bases are shared with TRBD2. V was pared by 3 bases and J by 4 bases, with 1 base of the junction left unmatched. Germline CDR1 and CDR2: SGDLS and YYNGEE. This CDR3 comprises 15 residues.

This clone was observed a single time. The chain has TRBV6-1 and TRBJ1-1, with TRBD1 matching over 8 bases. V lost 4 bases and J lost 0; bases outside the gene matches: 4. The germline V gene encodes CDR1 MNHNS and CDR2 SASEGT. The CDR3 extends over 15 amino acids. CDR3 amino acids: CASSGRTGLNTEAFF. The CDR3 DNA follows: TGTGCCAGCAGTGGAAGGACAGGGCTGAACACTGAAGCTTTCTTT.

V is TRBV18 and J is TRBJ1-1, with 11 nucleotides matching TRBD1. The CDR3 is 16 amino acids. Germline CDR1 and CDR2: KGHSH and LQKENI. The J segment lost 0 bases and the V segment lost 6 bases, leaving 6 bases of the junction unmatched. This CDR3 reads CASSSDRGRMNTEAFF. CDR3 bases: TGTGCCAGCTCCTCGGACAGGGGGCGGATGAACACTGAAGCTTTCTTT.

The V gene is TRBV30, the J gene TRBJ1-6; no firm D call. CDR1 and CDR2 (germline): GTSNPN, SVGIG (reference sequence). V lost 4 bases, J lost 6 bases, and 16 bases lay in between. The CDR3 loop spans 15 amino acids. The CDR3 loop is CAWTSRTQANSPLHF. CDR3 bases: TGTGCCTGGACTTCGCGGACTCAGGCTAATTCACCCCTCCACTTT.

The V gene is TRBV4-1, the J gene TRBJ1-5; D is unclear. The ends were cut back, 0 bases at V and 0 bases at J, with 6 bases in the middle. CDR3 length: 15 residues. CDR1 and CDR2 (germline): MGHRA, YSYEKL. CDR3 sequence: CASSQEEYSNQPQHF. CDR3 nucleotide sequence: TGCGCCAGCAGCCAAGAGGAGTATAGCAATCAGCCCCAGCATTTT.

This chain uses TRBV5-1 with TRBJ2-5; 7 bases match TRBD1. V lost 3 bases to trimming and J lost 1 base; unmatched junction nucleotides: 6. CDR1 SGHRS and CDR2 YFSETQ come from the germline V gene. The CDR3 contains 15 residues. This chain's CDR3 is CASSSAPGGQETQYF. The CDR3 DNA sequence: TGCGCCAGCAGCTCCGCCCCAGGGGGCCAAGAGACCCAGTACTTC.

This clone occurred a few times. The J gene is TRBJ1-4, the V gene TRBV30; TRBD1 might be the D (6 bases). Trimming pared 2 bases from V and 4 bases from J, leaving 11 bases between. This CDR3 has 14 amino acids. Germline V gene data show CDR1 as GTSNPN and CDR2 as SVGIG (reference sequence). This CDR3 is CAWSREQGNEKLFF. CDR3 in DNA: TGTGCCTGGAGTCGAGAACAGGGTAATGAAAAACTGTTTTTT.

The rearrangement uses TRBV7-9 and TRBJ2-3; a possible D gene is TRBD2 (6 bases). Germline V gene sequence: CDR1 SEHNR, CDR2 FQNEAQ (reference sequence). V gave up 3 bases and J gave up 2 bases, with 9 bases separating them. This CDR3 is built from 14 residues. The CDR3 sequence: CASSFRGNTDTQYF. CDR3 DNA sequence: TGTGCCAGCAGCTTCCGGGGGAACACAGATACGCAGTATTTT. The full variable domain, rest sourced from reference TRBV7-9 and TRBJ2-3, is DTGVSQNPRHKITKRGQNVTFRCDPISEHNRLYWYRQTLGQGPEFLTYFQNEAQLEKSRLLSDRFSAERPKGSFSTLEIQRTEQGDSAMYLCASSFRGNTDTQYFGPGTRLTVL.

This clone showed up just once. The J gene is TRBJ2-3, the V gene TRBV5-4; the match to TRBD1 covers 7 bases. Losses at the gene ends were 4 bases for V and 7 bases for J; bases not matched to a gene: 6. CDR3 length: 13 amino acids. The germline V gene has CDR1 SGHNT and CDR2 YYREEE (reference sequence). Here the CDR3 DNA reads TGTGCCAGCAGCACATGGGACAGTTATACGCAGTATTTT. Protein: CASSTWDSYTQYF. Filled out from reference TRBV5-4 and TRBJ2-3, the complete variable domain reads ETGVTQSPTHLIKTRGQQVTLRCSSQSGHNTVSWYQQALGQGPQFIFQYYREEENGRGNFPPRFSGLQFPNYSSELNVNALELDDSALYLCASSTWDSYTQYFGPGTRLTVL.

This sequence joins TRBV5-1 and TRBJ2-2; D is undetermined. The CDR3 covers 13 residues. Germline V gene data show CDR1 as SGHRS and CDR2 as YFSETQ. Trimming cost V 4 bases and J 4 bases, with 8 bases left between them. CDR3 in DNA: TGCGCCAGCAGCCGAGAGCTCACCGGGGAGCTGTTTTTT. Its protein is CASSRELTGELFF.

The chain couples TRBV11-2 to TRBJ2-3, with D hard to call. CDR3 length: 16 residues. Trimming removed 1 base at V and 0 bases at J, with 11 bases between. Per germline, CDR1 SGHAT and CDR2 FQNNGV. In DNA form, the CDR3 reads TGTGCCAGCAGCTTAGCTGCGCTGACTAGCACAGATACGCAGTATTTT. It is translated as CASSLAALTSTDTQYF.

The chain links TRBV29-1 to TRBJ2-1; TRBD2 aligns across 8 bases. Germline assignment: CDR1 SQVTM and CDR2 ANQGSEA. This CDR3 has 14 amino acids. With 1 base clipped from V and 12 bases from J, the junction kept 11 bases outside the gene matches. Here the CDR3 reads CSVEGGGRPFMQFF. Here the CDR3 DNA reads TGCAGCGTTGAAGGCGGCGGGAGGCCTTTCATGCAGTTCTTC.

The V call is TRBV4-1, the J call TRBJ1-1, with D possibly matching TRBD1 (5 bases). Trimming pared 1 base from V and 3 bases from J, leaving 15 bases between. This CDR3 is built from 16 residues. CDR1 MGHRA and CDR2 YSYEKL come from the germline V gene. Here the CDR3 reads CASSQGLPGADTEAFF. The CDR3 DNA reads TGCGCCAGCAGCCAAGGCCTTCCTGGGGCAGACACTGAAGCTTTCTTT.

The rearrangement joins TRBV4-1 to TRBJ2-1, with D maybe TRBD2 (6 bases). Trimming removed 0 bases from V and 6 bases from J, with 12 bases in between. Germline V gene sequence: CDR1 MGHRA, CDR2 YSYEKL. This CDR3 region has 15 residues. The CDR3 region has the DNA TGCGCCAGCAGCCAAGACTCGACTAGGCTCAATGAGCAGTTCTTC. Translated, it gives CASSQDSTRLNEQFF.

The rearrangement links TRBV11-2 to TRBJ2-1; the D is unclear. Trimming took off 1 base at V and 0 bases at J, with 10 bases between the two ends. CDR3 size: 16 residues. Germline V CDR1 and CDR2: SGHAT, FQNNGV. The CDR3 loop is CASSLGSPRSYNEQFF. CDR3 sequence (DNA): TGTGCCAGCAGCTTAGGTTCCCCCCGCTCCTACAATGAGCAGTTCTTC.

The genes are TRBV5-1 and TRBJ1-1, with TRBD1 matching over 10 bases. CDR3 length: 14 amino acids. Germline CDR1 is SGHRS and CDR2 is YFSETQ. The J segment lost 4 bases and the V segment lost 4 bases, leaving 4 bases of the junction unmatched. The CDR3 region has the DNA TGCGCCAGCAGCCAGGGACAGGGGCTCACTGAAGCTTTCTTT. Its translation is CASSQGQGLTEAFF.

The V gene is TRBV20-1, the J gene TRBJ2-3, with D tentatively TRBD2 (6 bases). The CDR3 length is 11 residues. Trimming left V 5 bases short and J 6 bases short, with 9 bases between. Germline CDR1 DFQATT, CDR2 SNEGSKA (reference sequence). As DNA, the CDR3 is TGCAGTGCTCTGGGGAGGGATACGCAGTATTTT. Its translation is CSALGRDTQYF.

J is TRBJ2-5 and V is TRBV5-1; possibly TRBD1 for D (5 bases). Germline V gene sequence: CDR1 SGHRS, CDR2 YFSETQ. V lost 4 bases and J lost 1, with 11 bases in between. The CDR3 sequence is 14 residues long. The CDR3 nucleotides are TGCGCCAGCAGCCACAGGTTTGTCCAAGAGACCCAGTACTTC. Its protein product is CASSHRFVQETQYF.

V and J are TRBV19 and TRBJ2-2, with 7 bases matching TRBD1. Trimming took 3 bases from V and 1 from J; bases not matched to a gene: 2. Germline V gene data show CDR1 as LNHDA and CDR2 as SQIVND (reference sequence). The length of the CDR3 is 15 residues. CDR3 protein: CASSIRQGNTGELFF. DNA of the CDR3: TGTGCCAGTAGTATTCGACAGGGGAACACCGGGGAGCTGTTTTTT.

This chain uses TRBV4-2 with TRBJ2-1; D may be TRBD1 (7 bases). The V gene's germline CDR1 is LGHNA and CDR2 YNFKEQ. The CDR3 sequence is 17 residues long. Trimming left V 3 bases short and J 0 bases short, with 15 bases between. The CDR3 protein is CASSHVPGDSSYNEQFF. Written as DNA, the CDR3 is TGTGCCAGCAGCCATGTACCGGGGGACAGCTCCTACAATGAGCAGTTCTTC.

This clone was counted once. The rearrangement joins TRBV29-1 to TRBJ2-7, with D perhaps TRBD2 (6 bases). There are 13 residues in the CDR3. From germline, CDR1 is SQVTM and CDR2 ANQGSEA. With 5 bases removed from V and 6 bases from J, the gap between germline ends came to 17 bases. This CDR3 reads CSVSSTGGSEQYF. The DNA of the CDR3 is TGCAGCGTTTCTTCAACTGGGGGGTCCGAGCAGTACTTC.